This TCR beta chain was obtained from a study of blood T cell repertoires in COVID-19. Study overall: The United States, Italy and Spain provided the acute and convalescent COVID-19 samples. Sources were T cells, B-cell-depleted T cells, or PBMCs; the material itself was cDNA or gDNA.

As processed by the authors: Using reference gene primer amplification, nucleated cell counts were estimated. This table comes from immunoSEQ multiplex PCR, and its TCRdb copy is limited to in-frame clones, with some not included. V, J and clone size derive from that table, while D and trimming were established from the DNA sequence. The repertoire holds 25,000 to 35,000 clones, with roughly 90% as singletons. Germline assignment: CDR1 KGHDR and CDR2 SFDVKD. This CDR3 is built from 12 residues. V lost 3 bases and J 7 bases, leaving 8 bases between the germline ends. The sequenced sample was peripheral blood. The chain has TRBV24-1 and TRBJ1-2; tentative D call: TRBD1 (6 bases). This TCR came from a human donor in a cohort sampled during active COVID-19. CDR3 nucleotides: TGTGCCACCAGTGATGGGGACACTGGCTACACCTTC. Protein: CATSDGDTGYTF.